This T cell receptor beta chain originates from a study of cytomegalovirus exposure and HLA in healthy donors. Study-wide results and caveats: Immune exposure data for these donors was limited to CMV serostatus.

Amplification used 60 Vbeta primers and 13 Jbeta primers. TCRdb's copy holds only in-frame clones and misses some; the assay was immunoSEQ multiplex PCR. This table has about 100,000 clones, roughly four fifths appearing once. Worth noting for this clone: Its cognate antigen is unknown. The same CDR3 is also encoded by other DNA sequences in this sample.

The CDR3 runs 11 residues. The V gene lost 5 bases and the J gene lost 4 bases, with 5 bases spanning the gap. CDR1 is SNHLY, CDR2 FYNNEI, per germline. The sequence came from a male donor in good health and CMV-seropositive. The sample comprised PBMCs. The chain has TRBV2 and TRBJ2-5; D remains ambiguous. CDR3 nucleotide sequence: TGTGCCAGCAGTCCCCTAGAGACCCAGTACTTC. Protein: CASSPLETQYF.